This TCR beta chain was recovered during a study of STAT5B mutations in CD4+ large granular lymphocyte leukemia. Method: immunoSEQ multiplex PCR; TCRdb's copy keeps in-frame clones and lacks some. The table includes approximately 33,000 clones, less than 70% detected once. Sequencing used CD4+ T cells from blood buffy coats. The receptor's source is a human donor in good health.

The CDR3 loop is CSVEKTGRGTEAFF. DNA of the CDR3: TGCAGCGTGGAGAAGACAGGGAGAGGGACTGAAGCTTTCTTT. The chain carries TRBV29-1 and TRBJ1-1; 7 nucleotides match TRBD1. V lost 6 bases, J lost 5 bases, and 12 bases stayed unmatched. CDR3 length: 14 residues. In germline, CDR1 is SQVTM, CDR2 ANQGSEA.